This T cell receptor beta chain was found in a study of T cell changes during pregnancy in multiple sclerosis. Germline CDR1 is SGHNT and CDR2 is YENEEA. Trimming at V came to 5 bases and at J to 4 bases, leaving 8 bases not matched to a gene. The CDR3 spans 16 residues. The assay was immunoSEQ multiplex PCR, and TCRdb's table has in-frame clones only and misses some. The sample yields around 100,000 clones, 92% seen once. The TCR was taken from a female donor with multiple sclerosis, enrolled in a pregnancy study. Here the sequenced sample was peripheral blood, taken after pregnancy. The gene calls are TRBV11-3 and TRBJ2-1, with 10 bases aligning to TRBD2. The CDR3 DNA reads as TGTGCCAGCAGCAAACGGACTAGCGGAGATTACAATGAGCAGTTCTTC. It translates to CASSKRTSGDYNEQFF.